This TCR beta chain was profiled in a study of spatial heterogeneity in lung cancer. Trimming took 6 bases from V and 5 from J, leaving 14 bases between them. The CDR3 is 14 residues long. The germline gives CDR1 MNHEY, CDR2 SVGAGI. This clonotype was observed a handful of times. TCRdb recomputed calls from the 5' RACE reads with MiXCR, one row per CDR3 protein. The data hold about 6,200 distinct CDR3 sequences, with approximately 18% observed a single time. Time point specified: sample taken at primary tumor resection. The donors were 55 to 85 patients with non-small cell lung cancer that was early-stage and untreated.

Source: normal lung tissue next to the tumor, taken at surgery. J is TRBJ1-5 and V is TRBV6-5, with D uncertain. This clonotype was sampled from a male donor with early-stage non-small cell lung cancer. The DNA of the CDR3 is TGTGCCAGCAGGACCGGGTTCGGCGATCAGCCCCAGCATTTT. It is translated as CASRTGFGDQPQHF.